This T cell receptor beta chain was retrieved from a study of metastatic and nonmetastatic thyroid tumors (dated by TCRdb to the early 2020s). In the study overall: Repertoires were compared across peripheral blood and tumor or nodule tissue samples from malignant and benign thyroid patients. Broader findings and caveats from the paper: In both blood and tumor samples, malignant tumors were reported to have significantly higher TCR beta diversity than benign nodules.

A word on this clone: This receptor's antigen is unknown. No much larger clonotype is one base removed from it; base qualities were not supplied.

Library method: PCR. Sequenced using an Illumina HiSeq 4000. High-throughput sequencing was used to profile the CDR3 region of the TCR beta-chain in every patient. Turning to the authors' computational methods: Drawing on CDR3 differences between clinicopathological groups, the researchers built a classifier meant to tell apart patients with distant-metastatic papillary thyroid cancer. The Shannon index was used to measure repertoire diversity, and the Morisita-Horn index was used to measure how similar tumor and blood repertoires were. TCRdb took the public reads, trimmed them with fastp at Q25, ran MiXCR for clone calling and kept in-frame beta chains. The V and J calls reflect TCRdb's pipeline rather than the authors' work. This sample is represented by around 45,000 clones; roughly 3.1% of them were singletons. 7.5% to 10% of the sample is taken by the ten largest. The CDR3 starts with the cysteine, ends with the phenylalanine, and has 13 residues. Just CDR3 DNA is preserved here, 39 bases in frame from base 1. Taken from the germline V gene, the CDR1 and CDR2 loops are LGHNA and YNFKEQ. V was cut back by 6 bases and J by 4 bases, leaving a gap of 9 bases between them.

No treatment had been received by any patient before thyroid surgery. The study retrospectively analysed patient clinical samples collected from about 2012 to 2018 using T-cell receptor beta sequencing. The sample consisted of blood. This TCR derives from a female donor with papillary thyroid cancer or a benign thyroid nodule (not recorded which). Some clones in this sample may be carry-over from other donors' samples. The receptor chain draws on TRBV4-2 and TRBJ2-2; a tentative D call is TRBD2 (6 bases match). Read as DNA, the sequence is TGTGCCAGCAGTAGCGGACCCACCGGGGAGCTGTTTTTT. It translates as CASSSGPTGELFF.